This TCR beta chain was sequenced during a study of T cell responses to AZD1222 COVID-19 vaccine. Whole-study findings and limits: Spike regions recognized by vaccine-associated CD4 TCRs spanned the protein, led by 160-218 and 743-854. No day 14 peak samples; only post-peak repertoires were characterized. Donors in the cohort were predominantly white British and more often female, and clonal diversity was possibly underestimated.

On this clone: Its antigen is as yet unknown.

CDR3 length: 16 residues. Germline V gene lookup returns CDR1 MNHNS and CDR2 SASEGT. Trimming shortened V by 1 base and J by 2 bases, and 11 bases separated the two germline ends. Clones were sequenced by immunoSEQ multiplex PCR, and TCRdb holds only the in-frame ones, with some missing. The table shows approximately 150,000 clones, with less than 95% occurring only once. This rearrangement joins TRBV6-1 to TRBJ2-2; D perhaps matches TRBD1 (5 bases). This clonotype was obtained from an adult who received the AZD1222 COVID-19 vaccine. Sequences were derived from peripheral blood, sampled 28 days after the second AZD1222 dose. Here the CDR3 reads CASSEVGAINTGELFF. In DNA form, the CDR3 reads TGTGCCAGCAGTGAAGTAGGGGCGATAAACACCGGGGAGCTGTTTTTT.